The 17 T cell receptor beta chains given below trace back to one sample, sequenced in a study of CD8+ T cells in alopecia areata. Extraction of RNA preceded its reverse transcription into cDNA, which served as the sequencing template. Profiling relied on immunoSEQ multiplex PCR, and the TCRdb table lists in-frame clones only, not all of them. Of 95,000 to 120,000 clones in the sample, almost 60% are singletons; the top ten hold 20% to 25%. The sample taken for sequencing was CD8+ T cells sorted from blood. The receptors here all came from a human donor in good health.

This clone was counted once. The V and J genes are TRBV9 and TRBJ2-2; D unclear. From germline, CDR1 is SGDLS and CDR2 YYNGEE. This CDR3 is 11 amino acids long. V dropped 2 bases and J dropped 5 bases, with 1 base sitting between them. CDR3 sequence reads: CASSVTGELFF. CDR3 sequence (DNA): TGTGCCAGCAGCGTTACCGGGGAGCTGTTTTTT.

The table lists this clone with a few counts. This chain links TRBV27 with TRBJ1-5; 11 bases are a match to TRBD1. The CDR3 is 14 residues long. J gave up 6 bases and V 3 bases, and 1 base lay outside the gene matches. Germline CDR1 MNHEY, CDR2 SMNVEV (reference sequence). The CDR3: CASSLGTGGQPQHF. CDR3 DNA: TGTGCCAGCAGTTTGGGGACAGGGGGTCAGCCCCAGCATTTT.

The J gene is TRBJ2-5, the V gene TRBV28; 8 bases are shared with TRBD2. This CDR3 comprises 16 residues. The germline V gene encodes CDR1 MDHEN and CDR2 SYDVKM. V shed 1 base and J 4 bases; nucleotides not matched to a gene: 8. CDR3 sequence (DNA): TGTGCCAGCAGTTTATTCGAGGGGCTAGCGGGAGAGACCCAGTACTTC. The encoded protein is CASSLFEGLAGETQYF.

The chain is built from TRBV13 and TRBJ2-3, with no clear D. The CDR3 consists of 12 residues. Germline loops: CDR1 PRHDT, CDR2 FYEKMQ (reference sequence). Trimming removed 5 bases from V and 0 bases from J, with 3 bases in between. CDR3 DNA: TGTGCCAGCAGCCGTAGCACAGATACGCAGTATTTT. Its translation is CASSRSTDTQYF.

CDR3 residues: CASSQGQGENTEAFF. CDR3 in DNA: TGCGCCAGCAGCCAAGGACAGGGCGAGAACACTGAAGCTTTCTTT. V usage is TRBV4-3 and J usage is TRBJ1-1, with 7 bases lining up with TRBD1. The CDR3 covers 15 residues. The J segment lost 1 base and the V segment lost 1 base, leaving 3 bases of the junction unmatched. CDR1 is LGHNA, CDR2 YSLEER, per germline.

This chain connects TRBV7-8 to TRBJ1-6, with TRBD1 as a possible D gene (5 bases). The CDR3 runs 16 residues. Germline-derived CDR1 and CDR2 are SGHVS and FQNEAQ. V lost 3 bases to trimming and J lost 7 bases, with 16 bases between them. CDR3 bases: TGTGCCAGCAGCTTTAACCCGGGACTGAGAAATTCACCCCTCCACTTT. This translates into CASSFNPGLRNSPLHF.

The CDR3: CASSQVAGATYNEQFF. The CDR3 DNA reads as TGTGCCAGCAGCCAAGTGGCAGGGGCCACCTACAATGAGCAGTTCTTC. The rearrangement uses TRBV4-2 and TRBJ2-1; tentatively, D is TRBD1 (6 bases). The V gene's germline CDR1 is LGHNA and CDR2 YNFKEQ. This CDR3 spans 16 amino acids. Trimming pared 1 base from V and 2 bases from J, leaving 12 bases between.

This clone was detected only once. The chain uses TRBV30 and TRBJ1-6; TRBD1 might be the D (6 bases). Deletions cut 0 bases from V and 10 bases from J, with 13 bases between. CDR1 and CDR2 from the germline V gene are GTSNPN and SVGIG (reference sequence). This CDR3 region has 14 residues. The CDR3 loop is CAWSVQGLNSPLHF. The CDR3 DNA is TGTGCCTGGAGTGTACAGGGACTGAACTCACCCCTCCACTTT.

The chain links TRBV14 to TRBJ1-5; TRBD1 agrees at 8 bases. Germline-derived CDR1 and CDR2 are SGHDN and FVKESK. V lost 1 base to trimming and J lost 0 bases; unmatched junction nucleotides: 11. CDR3 length: 19 residues. The CDR3 coding sequence is TGTGCCAGCAGCCAAGGGGACAGGAGCCAACCGTATAGCAATCAGCCCCAGCATTTT. Residues: CASSQGDRSQPYSNQPQHF.

The DNA for the CDR3 is TGTGCCAGCAGTTGGACAGGGTCAGGGTCACCCCTCCACTTT. It specifies CASSWTGSGSPLHF. The V call is TRBV28, the J call TRBJ1-6; TRBD1 aligns across 8 bases. This CDR3 region has 14 residues. Per germline, CDR1 MDHEN and CDR2 SYDVKM. Unmatched junction bases numbered 6, after V lost 4 bases and J lost 10 bases.

The chain employs TRBV7-9 and TRBJ1-1; D unclear. Trimming stripped 4 bases from V and 0 bases from J, with 12 bases between. The CDR3 runs 15 residues. Germline V CDR1 and CDR2: SEHNR, FQNEAQ (reference sequence). The CDR3 reads CASSSLLGVNTEAFF. The CDR3 DNA reads TGTGCCAGCAGCTCCCTATTGGGAGTGAACACTGAAGCTTTCTTT.

J is TRBJ1-3 and V is TRBV25-1, with a weak D call TRBD1 (6 bases). The CDR3 contains 13 residues. CDR1 is MGHDK and CDR2 is SYGVNS in the germline V gene. Trimming removed 10 bases at V and 3 bases at J, with 13 bases between. CDR3 in amino acids: CATEGGGGNTIYF. The CDR3 coding sequence is TGTGCCACCGAGGGGGGAGGTGGAAACACCATATATTTT.

The chain has TRBV7-9 and TRBJ2-3; D perhaps matches TRBD2 (5 bases). The CDR3 runs 16 residues. Germline V gene sequence: CDR1 SEHNR, CDR2 FQNEAQ (reference sequence). Deletions cut 5 bases from V and 4 bases from J, with 19 bases between. Here the CDR3 DNA reads TGTGCCAGCAGCCCCCCGGTGGGTTTGGGAGCAGATACGCAGTATTTT. It codes for CASSPPVGLGADTQYF.

This sequence joins TRBV5-6 and TRBJ1-1, with D uncertain. The V gene lost 1 base and the J gene lost 3 bases, with 10 bases spanning the gap. CDR3 length: 14 amino acids. Germline CDR1 SGHDT, CDR2 YYEEEE. The CDR3 is CASSLLTGYTEAFF. CDR3 DNA sequence: TGTGCCAGCAGCTTGCTCACTGGGTACACTGAAGCTTTCTTT.

This clone was recorded at least ten times. V is TRBV13 and J is TRBJ1-2; D is undetermined. The CDR3 has 15 residues. Trimming removed 1 base from V and 4 bases from J, with 13 bases in between. Germline CDR1 is PRHDT and CDR2 is FYEKMQ (reference sequence). The CDR3 sequence is CASSLEFSGSYGYTF. The DNA for the CDR3 is TGTGCCAGCAGCTTAGAATTCTCGGGGAGCTATGGCTACACCTTC.

The chain recombines TRBV5-1 with TRBJ2-3; D unresolved. V dropped 0 bases and J dropped 2 bases, with 1 base sitting between them. The CDR3 is made up of 12 amino acids. Germline assignment: CDR1 SGHRS and CDR2 YFSETQ. CDR3 region: CASSLATDTQYF. CDR3 coding DNA: TGCGCCAGCAGCTTGGCCACAGATACGCAGTATTTT.

This clone came up a few times. The rearrangement links TRBV5-6 to TRBJ2-2; D is perhaps TRBD1 (6 bases). Trimming removed 5 bases from V and 4 bases from J, with 6 bases in between. Germline-derived CDR1 and CDR2 are SGHDT and YYEEEE. The CDR3 totals 12 residues. CDR3 in amino acids: CASRQGTGELFF. Written as DNA, the CDR3 is TGTGCCAGCAGACAGGGCACCGGGGAGCTGTTTTTT.